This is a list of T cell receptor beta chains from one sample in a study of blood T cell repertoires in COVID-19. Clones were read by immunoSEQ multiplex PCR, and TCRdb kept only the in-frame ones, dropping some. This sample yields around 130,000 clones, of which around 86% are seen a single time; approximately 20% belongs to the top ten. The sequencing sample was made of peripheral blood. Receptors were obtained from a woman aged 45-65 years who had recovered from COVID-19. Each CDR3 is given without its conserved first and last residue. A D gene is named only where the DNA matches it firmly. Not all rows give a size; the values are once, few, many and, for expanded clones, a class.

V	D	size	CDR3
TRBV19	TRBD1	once	ASSRDRAGELF
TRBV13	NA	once	ASRRVGSTGELF
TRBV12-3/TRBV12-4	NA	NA	ASSPQGPQPQH
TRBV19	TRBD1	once	ASSIYGTGSTGELF
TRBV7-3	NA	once	ASSSQPGYEQY
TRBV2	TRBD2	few	ASSEALYGGAGELF
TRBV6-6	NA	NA	ASRRQFYEQY
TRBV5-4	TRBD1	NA	ASSLGQGSTEAF
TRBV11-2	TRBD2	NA	ASSFQLAADPPEQF
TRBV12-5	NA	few	ASGAGQSSGNTIY
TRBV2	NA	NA	ASSWTEQETQY
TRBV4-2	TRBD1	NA	ASSQDWTGEVGGNTIY
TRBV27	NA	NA	ASSLGALYNSPLH
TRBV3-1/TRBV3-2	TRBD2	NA	ASSQGLAGIGNEQF
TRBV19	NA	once	ASSITPGQYTEAF
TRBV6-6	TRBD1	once	ASRPGTGRSSTEAF
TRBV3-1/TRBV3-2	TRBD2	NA	ASSQDGLAGAQETQY
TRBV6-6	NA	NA	ASSYHTEAF
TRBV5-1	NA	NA	ATHRGGTGDTQY
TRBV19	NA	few	ASRTADEYYGYT
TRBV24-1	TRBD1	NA	ATSDVGQEQETQY
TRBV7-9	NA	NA	ASRPQGSAYEQY
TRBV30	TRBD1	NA	AWSAGGAQPQH
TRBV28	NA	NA	ASSLSRRGRSPLH
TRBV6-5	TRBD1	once	ASSIWDSQETQY
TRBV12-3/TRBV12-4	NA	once	ASSRVVGNEQF
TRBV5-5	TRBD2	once	ASSLGGRGYNEQF
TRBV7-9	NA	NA	ASSLGNRAQGEQF
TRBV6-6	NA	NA	ASLQALYGYT
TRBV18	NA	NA	ASSPRVVGGMTEAF
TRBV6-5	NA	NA	ASSTGSTGELF
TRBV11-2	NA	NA	ASRGTLNTEAF
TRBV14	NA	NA	ASSQLGSYSGNEQF
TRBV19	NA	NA	ASKARHAGSYEQY
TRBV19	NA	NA	ASSIRENTEAF
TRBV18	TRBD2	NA	ASSPREGLAAVDTQY
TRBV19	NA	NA	ASSIIGTANNEQF
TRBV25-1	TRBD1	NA	ASSPGTGKHYGYT
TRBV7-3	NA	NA	ASSQGQLGAADTQY
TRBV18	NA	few	ASSGAGQETQY
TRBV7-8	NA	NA	ASRLSAGTFSSYEQY